Following are 13 T cell receptor beta chains from one sample sequenced in a study of identical twins. TCRdb itself ran the 5' RACE reads through MiXCR, one entry per CDR3 protein. Altogether over 550,000 distinct CDR3 sequences are present, just over 7% being singletons, with the ten largest covering around 1.6%. A further study also used this sample, focusing on yellow fever vaccine responses in identical twins.

Sequenced: PBMCs. Receptor source: a young woman in good health.

This clonotype was observed at least ten times. The chain carries TRBV12-3 or TRBV12-4 and TRBJ2-5; perhaps TRBD1 as D (8 bases). The CDR3 spans 15 residues. Trimming removed 5 bases from V and 5 bases from J, with 18 bases in between. As DNA, the CDR3 is TGTGCCAGCAGTCACAGGGGGGGTAACGTTGAGACCCAGTACTTC. Protein product: CASSHRGGNVETQYF.

This clonotype was seen many times. The chain is built from TRBV20-1 and TRBJ2-7; 10 nucleotides match TRBD2. Losses at the gene ends were 4 bases for V and 2 bases for J; bases not matched to a gene: 8. Germline CDR1 and CDR2: DFQATT and SNEGSKA (reference sequence). CDR3 size: 15 residues. CDR3 region: CSAIDPSGSAYEQYF. CDR3 coding DNA: TGCAGTGCTATCGACCCTAGCGGGAGTGCCTACGAGCAGTACTTC.

The gene calls are TRBV12-3 or TRBV12-4 and TRBJ2-3, with 8 bases fitting TRBD2. After removal of 3 bases from V and 6 bases from J, the junction contained 14 bases not matched to a gene. CDR3 size: 17 residues. The CDR3 sequence: CASSFLRLATSGDTQYF. CDR3 nucleotide sequence: TGTGCCAGCAGTTTCCTTAGACTAGCGACATCAGGTGATACGCAGTATTTT.

This clonotype occurred a few times. The chain employs TRBV28 and TRBJ2-7, with TRBD1 identical over 8 bases. The CDR3 runs to 16 residues. Germline CDR1 reads MDHEN; CDR2 reads SYDVKM. The V gene end was trimmed by 6 bases and the J gene end by 4 bases; junction bases not matched to a gene: 14. This CDR3 is CASSSPAGTGGYEQYV. The CDR3, as DNA: TGTGCCAGCAGCTCCCCCGCCGGGACAGGTGGATACGAGCAGTACGTC.

The table lists this clonotype with a few counts. The CDR3, as DNA: TGTGCCAGCAGTGGTTGGGGGGAGCAGTACTTC. Protein: CASSGWGEQYF. This sequence joins TRBV25-1 and TRBJ2-7; the D call may be TRBD1 or TRBD2 (5 bases each). Germline assignment: CDR1 MGHDK and CDR2 SYGVNS. The CDR3 has 11 residues. Trimming left V 4 bases short and J 7 bases short, with 8 bases between.

The rearrangement joins TRBV6-1 to TRBJ2-5; possibly TRBD2 for D (5 bases). This CDR3 region has 14 residues. Germline CDR1 MNHNS, CDR2 SASEGT. Trimming shortened V by 5 bases and J by 1 base, and 11 bases separated the two germline ends. The CDR3 bases are TGTGCCAGCAGTCCTACTAGGTCCCAAGAGACCCAGTACTTC. Translated, it gives CASSPTRSQETQYF.

In the case of this clonotype: The final CDR3 position lacks the conserved phenylalanine or tryptophan, pointing to a likely read error. The rearrangement uses TRBV12-3 or TRBV12-4 and TRBJ2-1; 13 nucleotides agree with TRBD2. The CDR3 extends over 15 amino acids. The trim removed 5 bases at V and 10 bases at J, leaving 8 bases unmatched. The CDR3 loop reads CASSPTSGGAREQFI. In DNA, the CDR3 is TGTGCCAGCAGTCCCACTAGCGGGGGGGCTCGAGAGCAGTTCATC.

The CDR3 spells CASKGVVTEAFF. CDR3 coding DNA: TGTGCCAGCAAGGGGGTTGTCACTGAAGCTTTCTTT. V gene TRBV28 combines with J gene TRBJ1-1; possibly TRBD1 for D (6 bases). Trimming left V 7 bases short and J 4 bases short, with 10 bases between. CDR3 length equals 12 residues. Germline V lookup: CDR1 MDHEN, CDR2 SYDVKM.

This clonotype appeared many times. The chain has TRBV12-3 or TRBV12-4 and TRBJ1-4; no definite D call. The CDR3 contains 11 residues. The germline V and J ends were trimmed by 5 bases and 7 bases, with 5 bases remaining between them. The CDR3 sequence is CASSVGEKLFF. DNA for the CDR3: TGTGCCAGCAGTGTCGGTGAAAAACTGTTTTTT.

V and J are TRBV12-3 or TRBV12-4 and TRBJ2-1; 7 nucleotides align to TRBD2. After removal of 3 bases from V and 9 bases from J, the junction contained 11 bases not matched to a gene. This CDR3 spans 15 amino acids. CDR3 sequence (DNA): TGTGCCAGCAGTTTTGGCGGGAGCGGAAGGGGTGAGCAGTTCTTC. Amino acids: CASSFGGSGRGEQFF.

This clonotype occurred many times. The rearrangement links TRBV12-3 or TRBV12-4 to TRBJ2-4; D not certain. The ends were cut back, 5 bases at V and 0 bases at J, with 8 bases in the middle. This CDR3 spans 14 amino acids. The CDR3 here is CASSPPIAKNIQYF. The CDR3 DNA sequence: TGTGCCAGCAGTCCCCCCATAGCCAAAAACATTCAGTACTTC.

This clonotype was picked up a small number of times. The gene calls are TRBV7-8 and TRBJ1-4; D remains unclear. Germline CDR1 and CDR2: SGHVS and FQNEAQ. The CDR3 loop spans 13 amino acids. V was clipped by 7 bases and J by 8 bases, with 14 bases between them. CDR3 in amino acids: CASMGSPTEKLFF. The CDR3 DNA reads TGTGCCAGCATGGGGTCCCCCACGGAAAAACTGTTTTTT.

The J gene is TRBJ2-3, the V gene TRBV6-4, with D possibly being TRBD2 (6 bases). This CDR3 has 15 amino acids. Per germline, CDR1 MRHNA and CDR2 SNTAGT. V lost 7 bases and J 4 bases, leaving 18 bases between the germline ends. CDR3 region: CASKPEAGTSDTQYF. CDR3 sequence (DNA): TGTGCCAGCAAACCAGAAGCGGGTACATCAGATACGCAGTATTTT.